These 20 T cell receptor beta chains came from one sample sequenced in a study of blood T cell repertoires in COVID-19. The method was immunoSEQ multiplex PCR; TCRdb's version includes in-frame clones alone and lacks a portion of them. The sample contains some 29,000 clones, around 90% of which appear only once. The source material was peripheral blood. These receptors originate from a human donor in a cohort sampled during active COVID-19.

Details on this clone: The germline gene is not matched at one end of the junction; a read error may be the cause. The chain joins TRBV5-1 to TRBJ1-3; 8 bases align to TRBD1. The CDR3 has 16 residues. In germline, CDR1 is SGHRS, CDR2 YFSETQ. The CDR3 DNA reads as TGCGCCAGCAGCTTGGATGCGGGACAGGAAAACATGCCCCCGAATTTT. It codes for CASSLDAGQENMPPNF.

The chain carries TRBV9 and TRBJ1-1; D uncertain. The CDR3 sequence is 13 residues long. The germline CDR1 and CDR2 sequences are SGDLS and YYNGEE. With 0 bases removed from V and 4 bases from J, the gap between germline ends came to 7 bases. This CDR3 is CASSVGWSTEAFF. In DNA, the CDR3 is TGTGCCAGCAGCGTAGGTTGGAGCACTGAAGCTTTCTTT.

This sequence joins TRBV5-1 and TRBJ2-2; TRBD2 matches at 7 bases. The CDR3 covers 15 residues. Germline CDR1 SGHRS, CDR2 YFSETQ. The ends lost 7 bases at V and 5 bases at J; junction bases unmatched: 11. This CDR3 is CASAMGGFQTGELFF. Written as DNA, the CDR3 is TGCGCCAGCGCGATGGGGGGGTTTCAGACCGGGGAGCTGTTTTTT. Full variable domain (remainder filled in from reference TRBV5-1 and TRBJ2-2): KAGVTQTPRYLIKTRGQQVTLSCSPISGHRSVSWYQQTPGQGLQFLFEYFSETQRNKGNFPGRFSGRQFSNSRSEMNVSTLELGDSALYLCASAMGGFQTGELFFGEGSRLTVL.

The chain recombines TRBV20-1 with TRBJ1-2; D is ambiguous. V was cut by 3 bases and J by 7 bases, with 12 bases left in between. The CDR3 totals 12 residues. Germline CDR1 and CDR2: DFQATT and SNEGSKA (reference sequence). CDR3 sequence (DNA): TGCAGTGCTAGTGAACAGCTTAGTGGCTACACCTTC. Translating it yields CSASEQLSGYTF.

V usage is TRBV10-3 and J usage is TRBJ2-1, with D perhaps matching TRBD1 (6 bases). Germline loops: CDR1 ENHRY, CDR2 SYGVKD. V was clipped by 4 bases and J by 7 bases, with 8 bases between them. This CDR3 has 12 amino acids. CDR3 bases: TGTGCCATCAGTGGGACAGAAAATGAGCAGTTCTTC. Amino acids: CAISGTENEQFF.

The chain couples TRBV2 to TRBJ2-5, with 11 bases fitting TRBD2. Germline values: CDR1 SNHLY, CDR2 FYNNEI. V was pared by 7 bases and J by 3 bases, with 4 bases of the junction left unmatched. This CDR3 has 14 amino acids. CDR3 amino acids: CASKASGGKETQYF. Here the CDR3 DNA reads TGTGCCAGCAAGGCTAGCGGGGGGAAAGAGACCCAGTACTTC.

The rearrangement joins TRBV30 to TRBJ1-5, with unresolved D. This CDR3 has 15 residues. Germline values: CDR1 GTSNPN, CDR2 SVGIG (reference sequence). V was clipped by 4 bases and J by 5 bases, with 18 bases between them. The CDR3 sequence is CAWKKADSRDQPQHF. The CDR3 coding sequence is TGTGCCTGGAAAAAGGCAGACTCACGGGATCAGCCCCAGCATTTT. The whole variable domain, filled in from reference TRBV30 and TRBJ1-5, reads SQTIHQWPATLVQPVGSPLSLECTVEGTSNPNLYWYRQAAGRGLQLLFYSVGIGQISSEVPQNLSASRPQDRQFILSSKKLLLSDSGFYLCAWKKADSRDQPQHFGDGTRLSIL.

This clone was recorded a few times. The chain recombines TRBV9 with TRBJ2-2; 9 bases fit TRBD1. J gave up 5 bases and V 3 bases, and 8 bases lay outside the gene matches. The germline V gene has CDR1 SGDLS and CDR2 YYNGEE. The CDR3 consists of 16 residues. This chain's CDR3 is CASSAGQGGRTGELFF. The DNA of the CDR3 is TGTGCCAGCAGCGCGGGACAGGGAGGACGGACCGGGGAGCTGTTTTTT.

The V and J genes are TRBV7-8 and TRBJ1-2; tentatively, D is TRBD1 (6 bases). The V end was cut by 3 bases, the J end by 8 bases, with 13 bases between. The CDR3 extends over 13 amino acids. Germline loops: CDR1 SGHVS, CDR2 FQNEAQ. Written as DNA, the CDR3 is TGTGCCAGCAGCTTCGATTCGGGGGGCGGCTACACCTTC. Encoded protein: CASSFDSGGGYTF.

The gene calls are TRBV19 and TRBJ2-2; possibly TRBD1 for D (6 bases). The CDR3 sequence is 14 residues long. Germline V gene sequence: CDR1 LNHDA, CDR2 SQIVND (reference sequence). With 4 bases removed from V and 6 bases from J, the gap between germline ends came to 12 bases. The CDR3, as DNA: TGTGCCAGTAGTAGGAACAGGGTGGCCGGGGAGCTGTTTTTT. It is translated as CASSRNRVAGELFF. Combining the CDR3 with reference TRBV19 and TRBJ2-2 gives the whole variable domain DGGITQSPKYLFRKEGQNVTLSCEQNLNHDAMYWYRQDPGQGLRLIYYSQIVNDFQKGDIAEGYSVSREKKESFPLTVTSAQKNPTAFYLCASSRNRVAGELFFGEGSRLTVL.

The genes are TRBV5-1 and TRBJ2-5; 9 bases are shared with TRBD2. The length of the CDR3 is 14 residues. Unmatched junction bases numbered 8, after V lost 6 bases and J lost 5 bases. Germline CDR1 reads SGHRS; CDR2 reads YFSETQ. CDR3: CASNSGSGGETQYF. The CDR3 DNA is TGCGCCAGCAATAGCGGGAGTGGTGGGGAGACCCAGTACTTC. The full variable domain, with the rest looked up from reference TRBV5-1 and TRBJ2-5, is KAGVTQTPRYLIKTRGQQVTLSCSPISGHRSVSWYQQTPGQGLQFLFEYFSETQRNKGNFPGRFSGRQFSNSRSEMNVSTLELGDSALYLCASNSGSGGETQYFGPGTRLLVL.

The genes are TRBV9 and TRBJ1-1, with D hard to call. In germline, CDR1 is SGDLS, CDR2 YYNGEE. The CDR3 loop spans 15 amino acids. V shed 0 bases and J shed 3 bases, with 12 bases lying between them. The CDR3 region has the DNA TGTGCCAGCAGCGTAGAAGACCCAGCGGACACTGAAGCTTTCTTT. It translates to CASSVEDPADTEAFF.

The genes are TRBV30 and TRBJ1-3, with 9 bases that match TRBD1. The germline CDR1 and CDR2 sequences are GTSNPN and SVGIG (reference sequence). This CDR3 contains 14 residues. V was clipped by 7 bases and J by 2 bases; unmatched bases: 6. The CDR3 here is CASAGTGPGNTIYF. The CDR3 DNA reads TGTGCCTCCGCCGGGACAGGGCCTGGAAACACCATATATTTT.

Points on this clone: An end of the junction differs from the germline gene, which may be a read error. The J gene is TRBJ1-4, the V gene TRBV5-5; 9 positions match TRBD1. Germline V gene data show CDR1 as SGHKS and CDR2 as YYEKEE (reference sequence). This CDR3 has 17 amino acids. CDR3 amino acids: CTSSLEQGAGNGEKLFF. CDR3 bases: TGTACCAGCAGCTTGGAACAGGGGGCAGGGAACGGTGAAAAACTGTTTTTT. The complete variable domain, with remaining parts taken from reference TRBV5-5 and TRBJ1-4, reads DAGVTQSPTHLIKTRGQQVTLRCSPISGHKSVSWYQQVLGQGPQFIFQYYEKEERGRGNFPDRFSARQFPNYSSELNVNALLLGDSALYLCTSSLEQGAGNGEKLFFGSGTQLSVL.

The chain uses TRBV21-1 and TRBJ2-7; no DNA check was done on the table's D call, TRBD2. TRBV21-1 is a listed pseudogene. This CDR3 is built from 15 residues. CDR3 in amino acids: CASSHGELVSYEQYF. The DNA for the CDR3 is TGTGCCAGCAGCCACGGGGAGTTAGTGTCCTACGAGCAGTACTTC.

The DNA of the CDR3 is TGTGCCAGCAGCTTGTCGGAGCGGGGGGATCTTTACGAGCAGTACTTC. Residues: CASSLSERGDLYEQYF. The rearrangement joins TRBV5-5 to TRBJ2-7; 9 nucleotides match TRBD2. CDR3 length: 16 amino acids. V shed 1 base and J 4 bases; nucleotides not matched to a gene: 9. CDR1 SGHKS and CDR2 YYEKEE come from the germline V gene (reference sequence).

The rearrangement joins TRBV11-2 to TRBJ2-2; D remains unclear. Between the trimmed V and J ends, which lost 5 bases and 4 bases, there was a span of 8 bases. Germline CDR1 is SGHAT and CDR2 is FQNNGV. This CDR3 has 13 residues. The CDR3 DNA follows: TGTGCCAGCAGCCCACAGAGCACCGGGGAGCTGTTTTTT. It yields the protein CASSPQSTGELFF.

This chain connects TRBV5-1 to TRBJ1-6; 8 bases are a match to TRBD1. Germline V gene sequence: CDR1 SGHRS, CDR2 YFSETQ. The CDR3 contains 15 residues. Trimming cost V 4 bases and J 7 bases; bases outside gene matches: 7. The CDR3 bases are TGCGCCAGCAGCCTTCAGAGACAGGGGAATTCACCCCTCCACTTT. Encoded protein: CASSLQRQGNSPLHF.

This clone has a handful of counts. The V call is TRBV10-3, the J call TRBJ2-5; TRBD1 is a possible D gene (6 bases). Germline V CDR1 and CDR2: ENHRY, SYGVKD. There are 15 residues in the CDR3. Between the trimmed V and J ends, which lost 2 bases and 2 bases, there was a span of 12 bases. The CDR3 DNA reads as TGTGCCATCAGTGAGCCCGGGACACAACAAGAGACCCAGTACTTC. Its translation: CAISEPGTQQETQYF.

The chain combines TRBV28 with TRBJ2-2, with 8 bases matching TRBD2. Trimming cost V 10 bases and J 3 bases; bases outside gene matches: 7. The germline gives CDR1 MDHEN, CDR2 SYDVKM. This CDR3 comprises 14 residues. The CDR3 sequence is CATGGGADTGELFF. CDR3 coding DNA: TGTGCCACGGGGGGGGGCGCGGACACCGGGGAGCTGTTTTTT.